This T cell receptor (beta chain) was sequenced during a study of cytomegalovirus exposure and HLA in healthy donors. Overall study: There were about 85 million unique TCRs (from HLA-typed donors) in an early data release. Study-wide results and caveats: By HLA locus, TCR association rates varied in a later analysis, with DRB1 showing the most and HLA-C the fewest. TRBV6-2, TRBV6-3 and some other V segments were unresolvable in 87-base-pair reads.

Concerning this clone: Its matching antigen is unknown.

A multiplex PCR was run with 60 Vbeta primers and 13 Jbeta primers. The repertoire was sequenced with immunoSEQ multiplex PCR; TCRdb's copy has only in-frame clones and lacks some. The sample includes approximately 190,000 clones, over 75% of them seen just once. Regarding donors, all were healthy bone marrow donors. Looked up from germline, CDR1 is LNHNV and CDR2 is YYDKDF (reference sequence). This CDR3 has 16 residues. The ends lost 0 bases at V and 8 bases at J; junction bases unmatched: 10. The source material was PBMCs. The chain recombines TRBV15 with TRBJ1-1, with 9 bases matching TRBD1. This TCR was recovered from a man aged 45-60 years in good health and CMV-seronegative. Written as DNA, the CDR3 is TGTGCCACCAGCAGAGATGTGCGACAGGGGGGGAGAGAAGCTTTCTTT. Its protein is CATSRDVRQGGREAFF.